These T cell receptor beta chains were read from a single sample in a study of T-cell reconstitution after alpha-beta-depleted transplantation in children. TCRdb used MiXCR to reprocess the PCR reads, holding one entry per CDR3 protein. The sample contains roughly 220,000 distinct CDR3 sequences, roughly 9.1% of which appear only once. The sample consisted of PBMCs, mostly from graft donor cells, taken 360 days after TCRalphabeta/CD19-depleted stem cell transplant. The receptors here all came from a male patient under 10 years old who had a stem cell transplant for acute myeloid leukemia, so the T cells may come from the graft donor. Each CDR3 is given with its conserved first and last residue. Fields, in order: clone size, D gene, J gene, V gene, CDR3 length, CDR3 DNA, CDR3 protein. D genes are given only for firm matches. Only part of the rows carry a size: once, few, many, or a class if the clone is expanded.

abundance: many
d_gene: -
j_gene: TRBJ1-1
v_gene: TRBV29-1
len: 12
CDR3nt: TGCAGCGGGGTGACAGTGAACACTGAAGCTTTCTTT
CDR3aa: CSGVTVNTEAFF

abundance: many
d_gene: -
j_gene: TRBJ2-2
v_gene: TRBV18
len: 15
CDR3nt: TGTGCCAGCTCACCATGGAGACAGAACACCGGGGAGCTGTTTTTT
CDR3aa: CASSPWRQNTGELFF

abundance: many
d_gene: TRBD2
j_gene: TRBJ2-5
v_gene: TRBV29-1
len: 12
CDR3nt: TGCAGCGGTGGGACTAGAGAAGAGACCCAGTACTTC
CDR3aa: CSGGTREETQYF

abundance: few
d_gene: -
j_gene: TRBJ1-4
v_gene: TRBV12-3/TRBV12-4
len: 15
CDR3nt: TGTGCCAGCAGTTTAATGGCATCCGGTTACGAAAAACTGTTTTTT
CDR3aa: CASSLMASGYEKLFF

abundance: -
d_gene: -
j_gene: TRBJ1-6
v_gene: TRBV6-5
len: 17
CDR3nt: TGTGCCAGCAGTTACTCGATTACGGGAGGGTGGAATTCACCCCTCCACTTT
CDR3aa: CASSYSITGGWNSPLHF

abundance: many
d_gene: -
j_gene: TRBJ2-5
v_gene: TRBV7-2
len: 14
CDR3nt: TGTGCCAGCAGCTTAACGGCAGCTCAAGAGACCCAGTACTTC
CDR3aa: CASSLTAAQETQYF

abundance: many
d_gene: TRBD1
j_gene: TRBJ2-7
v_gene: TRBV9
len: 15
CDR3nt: TGTGCCAGCAGCTCCACCTGGGACAGGGATTACGAGCAGTACTTC
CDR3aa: CASSSTWDRDYEQYF

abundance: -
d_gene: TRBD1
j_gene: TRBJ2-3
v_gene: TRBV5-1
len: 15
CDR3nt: TGCGCCAGCAGTTCAACAGGGGCCTTTGCAGATACGCAGTATTTT
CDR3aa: CASSSTGAFADTQYF

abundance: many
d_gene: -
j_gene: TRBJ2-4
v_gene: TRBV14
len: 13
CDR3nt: TGTGCCAGCAGCTCGCAGGGGAGGAACATTCAGTACTTC
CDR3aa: CASSSQGRNIQYF

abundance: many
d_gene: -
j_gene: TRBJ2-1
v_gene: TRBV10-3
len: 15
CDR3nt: TGTGCCATCAGCGGGACATTGGATGGGGTCAATGAGCAGTTCTTC
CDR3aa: CAISGTLDGVNEQFF

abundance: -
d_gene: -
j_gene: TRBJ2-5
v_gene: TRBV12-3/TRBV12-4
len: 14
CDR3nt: TGTGCCAGCAGTTGGCGAGGCTGGGAAGAGACCCAGTACTTC
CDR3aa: CASSWRGWEETQYF

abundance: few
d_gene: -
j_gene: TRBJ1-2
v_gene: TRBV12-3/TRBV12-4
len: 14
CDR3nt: TGTGCCAGCAGTAGGGGACTCAGGGAGCGGGGCTACACCTTC
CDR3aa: CASSRGLRERGYTF